This record concerns one TCR beta chain sequence. The sample belongs to a study of identifying expanded T cells in peripheral blood. The germline V and J ends were trimmed by 0 bases and 0 bases, with 21 bases remaining between them. In germline, CDR1 is SGDLS, CDR2 YYNGEE. There are 19 residues in the CDR3. Profiling relied on immunoSEQ multiplex PCR, and the TCRdb table lists in-frame clones only, not all of them. The sample shows approximately 120,000 clones, less than 90% of them seen only once. The sample taken for sequencing was blood. This TCR derives from a person aged 18 to 70 in good health. The rearrangement links TRBV9 to TRBJ2-5; D may be TRBD1 (5 bases). The CDR3 protein is CASSVGLGMGLTDQETQYF. CDR3 DNA sequence: TGTGCCAGCAGCGTAGGACTGGGGATGGGGCTCACTGACCAAGAGACCCAGTACTTC.